Shown below are 27 T cell receptor beta chains from a single sample sequenced in a study of T cells in women clearing cervical HPV infection. Libraries were prepared by immunoSEQ multiplex PCR; TCRdb keeps only in-frame clonotypes and omits some of them. The sample table sets out 30,000 to 45,000 clones. The specimen sequenced was blood buffy coat. These receptors were collected from a woman aged 18 to 75 with a cervical HPV16 infection that either progressed to CIN3+ or cleared (not recorded which).

Regarding this clone: With the read ending 3 residues before the CDR3 end, the germline J gene is used to fill in that end. The rearrangement uses TRBV27 and TRBJ1-1; the D is unclear. There are 14 residues in the CDR3. Germline CDR1 is MNHEY and CDR2 is SMNVEV (reference sequence). Trimming shortened V by 3 bases and J by 4 bases, and 12 bases separated the two germline ends. CDR3 amino acids: CASSLVRGSTEAFF. The part of the CDR3 DNA that was read is TGTGCCAGCAGTTTGGTCCGCGGGTCCACTGAA.

About this clone: The read finishes 3 residues shy of the CDR3 end, and the germline J gene is used to complete it. This sequence joins TRBV19 and TRBJ1-1; 8 bases are a match to TRBD1. The CDR3 loop spans 14 amino acids. V shed 5 bases, J shed 4 bases, and the junction held 6 bases outside the gene matches. Germline CDR1 is LNHDA and CDR2 is SQIVND (reference sequence). This chain's CDR3 is CASSHRGSGTEAFF. CDR3 DNA (partial): TGTGCCAGTAGTCACAGGGGGAGTGGCACTGAA.

On this clone itself: Coverage ceases 3 residues before the CDR3 finishes, and the germline J gene fills in the end. This chain joins TRBV4-2 and TRBJ2-5; 7 bases line up with TRBD2. The CDR3 has 17 amino acids. Germline CDR1 LGHNA, CDR2 YNFKEQ. CDR3 DNA, as far as it was read: TGTGCCAGCAGCCACCAGGCTGGCGGGGGAACCACAGATACC. This translates into CASSHQAGGGTTDT. The full-length CDR3 reads as CASSHQAGGGTTDTQYF.

As regards this clone: Read sequence stops 3 residues before the CDR3 end, and the germline J gene provides the missing end. The gene calls are TRBV10-3 and TRBJ2-1, with 9 bases that match TRBD2. V lost 2 bases to trimming and J lost 7 bases; unmatched junction nucleotides: 9. The germline CDR1 and CDR2 sequences are ENHRY and SYGVKD. This CDR3 spans 16 amino acids. The CDR3 here is CAISEGRREGQNEQFF. The CDR3 bases that were read are TGTGCCATCAGTGAGGGTAGGCGGGAGGGCCAAAATGAG.

A note on this clone: The CDR3 goes on 3 residues after the read ends, and that part is filled in from the germline J gene. The chain is built from TRBV5-1 and TRBJ2-4; possibly TRBD1 for D (5 bases). CDR3 length: 14 residues. Germline lookup yields CDR1 SGHRS and CDR2 YFSETQ. The V end was cut by 4 bases, the J end by 6 bases, with 14 bases between. CDR3 DNA (partial): TGCGCCAGCAGCGGTGGCACAGGTTCAAACATT. It yields the protein CASSGGTGSNI. The entire CDR3 protein is CASSGGTGSNIQYF.

Of note for this clone: The read stops 3 residues short of the end of the CDR3; the missing end is completed from the germline J gene. V is TRBV19 and J is TRBJ1-5; 9 nucleotides match TRBD1. CDR3 length equals 14 residues. The germline CDR1 and CDR2 sequences are LNHDA and SQIVND (reference sequence). The junction had 6 bases not matched to a gene; V was cut back by 5 bases and J by 7 bases. Here the CDR3 reads CASSHKGQGQPQHF. Partial CDR3 DNA: TGTGCCAGTAGTCACAAGGGACAGGGACAGCCC.

With regard to this clone: The read halts 3 residues ahead of the CDR3 end, with the missing end drawn from the germline J gene. V and J are TRBV19 and TRBJ1-1, with 8 bases identical to TRBD1. CDR3 length: 16 residues. Germline V gene data show CDR1 as LNHDA and CDR2 as SQIVND (reference sequence). Losses at the gene ends were 6 bases for V and 5 bases for J; bases not matched to a gene: 14. The CDR3 sequence is CASRVSSGQGVTEAFF. CDR3 bases read: TGTGCCAGTAGAGTTTCAAGCGGACAGGGAGTGACTGAA.

As concerns this clone: The CDR3 end is not reached by the read, which stops 3 residues before it; the germline J gene fills it in. The chain carries TRBV6-2 or TRBV6-3 and TRBJ2-7; the match to TRBD2 covers 10 bases. Trimming cost V 6 bases and J 4 bases; bases outside gene matches: 0. The CDR3 runs 12 residues. Looked up from germline, CDR1 is MNHEY and CDR2 is SVGEGT. The CDR3 spells CASRTSGYEQYF. CDR3 DNA, as far as it was read: TGTGCCAGCAGGACTAGCGGGTACGAG.

About this clone itself: The missing CDR3 end, 3 residues past where the read stops, is filled in from the germline J gene. The chain is built from TRBV2 and TRBJ2-3, with 12 bases aligning to TRBD2. CDR3 length: 15 amino acids. V lost 4 bases and J lost 6; bases outside the gene matches: 5. Germline V gene lookup returns CDR1 SNHLY and CDR2 FYNNEI. The CDR3 sequence is CASSALAGGGDTQYF. The DNA read from the CDR3 is TGTGCCAGCAGTGCTCTAGCGGGGGGGGGTGATACG.

Note on this clone: This sample also contains other DNA sequences that code for the same CDR3. CDR3 sequence: CASSLRGGGGNTIYF. CDR3 DNA (partial): TGTGCCAGCAGCTTACGCGGAGGGGGAGGAAACACC. The J gene is TRBJ1-3, the V gene TRBV7-6, with a weak D call TRBD1 (6 bases). The CDR3 end is not reached by the read, which stops 3 residues before it; the germline J gene fills it in. CDR3 size: 15 residues. Germline V lookup: CDR1 SGHVS, CDR2 FNYEAQ. Trimming pared 2 bases from V and 4 bases from J, leaving 12 bases between. Combining the CDR3 with reference TRBV7-6 and TRBJ1-3 gives the whole variable domain GAGVSQSPRYKVTKRGQDVALRCDPISGHVSLYWYRQALGQGPEFLTYFNYEAQQDKSGLPNDRFSAERPEGSISTLTIQRTEQRDSAMYRCASSLRGGGGNTIYFGEGSWLTVV.

The sequenced part of the CDR3 DNA is TGTGCCAGCAGGGGGGCGGGGGCTCATCAGCCG. It yields the protein CASRGAGAHQP. The full CDR3 is CASRGAGAHQPQYF. The rearrangement links TRBV7-9 to TRBJ2-3, with D possibly matching TRBD2 (7 bases). The read ends 3 residues before the CDR3 terminus; that terminus is restored from the germline J gene. There are 14 residues in the CDR3. CDR1 and CDR2 (germline): SEHNR, FQNEAQ (reference sequence).

CDR3 region: CASQSSVQGYEQYF. Partial CDR3 DNA: TGTGCCAGCCAGAGTTCGGTACAGGGATACGAG. V usage is TRBV2 and J usage is TRBJ2-7; D may be TRBD1 (6 bases). The read stops 3 residues short of the end of the CDR3; the missing end is completed from the germline J gene. The ends were cut back, 8 bases at V and 4 bases at J, with 18 bases in the middle. CDR1 and CDR2 (germline): SNHLY, FYNNEI. The CDR3 is 14 amino acids. The complete variable domain, with remaining parts taken from reference TRBV2 and TRBJ2-7, reads EPEVTQTPSHQVTQMGQEVILRCVPISNHLYFYWYRQILGQKVEFLVSFYNNEISEKSEIFDDQFSVERPDGSNFTLKIRSTKLEDSAMYFCASQSSVQGYEQYFGPGTRLTVT.

A note on this clone: From the germline J gene comes the end of the CDR3, since the read stops 3 residues before it. V usage is TRBV7-2 and J usage is TRBJ1-2, with a tentative D call TRBD1 (6 bases). CDR3 length: 17 amino acids. Germline CDR1 SGHTA, CDR2 FQGNSA. Incomplete CDR3 DNA: TGTGCCAGCAGCTTAGCCTTTAGCGGGAGGAGGGGGGATACC. Residues: CASSLAFSGRRGDT. The full CDR3 protein is CASSLAFSGRRGDTYTF. The full variable domain, rest sourced from reference TRBV7-2 and TRBJ1-2, is GAGVSQSPSNKVTEKGKDVELRCDPISGHTALYWYRQSLGQGLEFLIYFQGNSAPDKSGLPSDRFSAERTGGSVSTLTIQRTQQEDSAVYLCASSLAFSGRRGDTYTFGSGTRLTVV.

CDR3 sequence: CASSQNQGAPAGYTF. The CDR3 DNA, read in part, is TGTGCCAGCAGCCAAAATCAGGGGGCGCCGGCTGGC. V and J are TRBV7-2 and TRBJ1-2; 8 bases fit TRBD1. The read stops 3 residues short of the end of the CDR3; the missing end is completed from the germline J gene. V shed 5 bases and J 7 bases; nucleotides not matched to a gene: 12. The CDR3 has 15 amino acids. Germline CDR1 is SGHTA and CDR2 is FQGNSA.

Note on this clone: The CDR3 extends 3 residues past the end of the read, so its final part is completed from the germline J gene. Other DNA variants within this sample encode the same CDR3. The chain couples TRBV30 to TRBJ1-5; D is perhaps TRBD1 (6 bases). This CDR3 contains 15 residues. V lost 3 bases, J lost 3 bases, and 15 bases lay in between. From germline, CDR1 is GTSNPN and CDR2 SVGIG (reference sequence). CDR3 in amino acids: CAWSATGGVNQPQHF. The covered CDR3 bases are TGTGCCTGGAGCGCGACAGGAGGCGTCAATCAGCCC.

Remarks on this clone: The read is 3 residues too short to cover the CDR3 end, so that end is filled in from the germline J gene. This rearrangement joins TRBV2 to TRBJ2-3; TRBD1 matches 7 bases. CDR1 is SNHLY, CDR2 FYNNEI, per germline. The CDR3 contains 14 residues. The CDR3 spells CASSEQGVRETQYF. The part of the CDR3 DNA that was read is TGTGCCAGCAGTGAGCAGGGGGTACGAGAGACG.

On this clone: The read falls 3 residues short of the CDR3 end, and the missing part is taken from the germline J gene. This chain connects TRBV19 to TRBJ1-1; D is possibly TRBD1 (5 bases). The CDR3 consists of 14 residues. V lost 5 bases, J lost 5 bases, and 15 bases lay in between. CDR1 and CDR2 from the germline V gene are LNHDA and SQIVND (reference sequence). The DNA read from the CDR3 is TGTGCCAGTAGTTTAGGAGGGGTACGAACTGAA. Translating it yields CASSLGGVRTE. The CDR3 reads in full as CASSLGGVRTEAFF. The whole variable domain, remainder taken from reference TRBV19 and TRBJ1-1, is DGGITQSPKYLFRKEGQNVTLSCEQNLNHDAMYWYRQDPGQGLRLIYYSQIVNDFQKGDIAEGYSVSREKKESFPLTVTSAQKNPTAFYLCASSLGGVRTEAFFGQGTRLTVV.

A remark on this clone: The CDR3 goes on 3 residues after the read ends, and that part is filled in from the germline J gene. This sequence joins TRBV20-1 and TRBJ2-1; 11 nucleotides line up with TRBD2. J was trimmed by 7 bases and V by 2 bases; bases with no gene match: 1. The CDR3 runs 13 residues. CDR1 is DFQATT, CDR2 SNEGSKA, per germline (reference sequence). The CDR3 bases that were read are TGCAGTGCTAGACTAGCGGGAGGAAATGAG. Its protein product is CSARLAGGNE. The complete CDR3 sequence is CSARLAGGNEQFF.

About this clone itself: The read gets to within 3 residues of the CDR3 end, and the germline J gene fills in the rest. The V and J genes are TRBV7-6 and TRBJ1-2; 11 bases are shared with TRBD1. The V and J ends lost 3 bases and 7 bases, in that order; junction bases with no gene match: 4. This CDR3 spans 14 amino acids. Germline values: CDR1 SGHVS, CDR2 FNYEAQ. CDR3 in amino acids: CASSFPGTGGGYTF. The CDR3 bases that were read are TGTGCCAGCAGCTTCCCCGGGACAGGGGGTGGC.

With regard to this clone: From the germline J gene comes the end of the CDR3, since the read stops 3 residues before it. The chain employs TRBV12-3 or TRBV12-4 and TRBJ2-5; 7 bases are a match to TRBD2. V shed 5 bases, J shed 2 bases, and the junction held 5 bases outside the gene matches. The CDR3 runs 14 residues. The CDR3 reads CASSRRDYQETQYF. The covered CDR3 bases are TGTGCCAGCAGTCGACGGGACTATCAAGAGACC.

As regards this clone: Read data end 3 residues before the CDR3 end; the end is taken from the germline J gene. The rearrangement joins TRBV2 to TRBJ2-7; D remains ambiguous. Looked up from germline, CDR1 is SNHLY and CDR2 is FYNNEI. The CDR3 extends over 14 amino acids. Trimming removed 5 bases at V and 2 bases at J, with 13 bases between. The DNA read from the CDR3 is TGTGCCAGCAGTAGTAACAAGGTAACCTACGAG. Its translation: CASSSNKVTYE. The full CDR3 reads CASSSNKVTYEQYF.

A note on this clone: The CDR3 goes on 3 residues after the read ends, and that part is filled in from the germline J gene. Other DNA sequences in the sample encode the same CDR3. The chain employs TRBV19 and TRBJ1-3; D not resolved. V dropped 7 bases and J dropped 2 bases, with 15 bases sitting between them. This CDR3 comprises 15 residues. Looked up from germline, CDR1 is LNHDA and CDR2 is SQIVND (reference sequence). This chain's CDR3 is CASIDYMNAGNTIYF. CDR3 DNA (partial): TGTGCCAGTATCGACTATATGAATGCTGGAAACACC.

Regarding this clone: The read comes to an end 3 residues before the CDR3 does, leaving the germline J gene to fill in the end. This chain joins TRBV10-3 and TRBJ2-1; the match to TRBD1 covers 7 bases. There are 17 residues in the CDR3. Looked up from germline, CDR1 is ENHRY and CDR2 is SYGVKD. With 8 bases clipped from V and 3 bases from J, the junction kept 16 bases outside the gene matches. CDR3 DNA, as far as it was read: TGTGCCATCCCCAGCTTCTTGGACAGGTTTAACTACAATGAG. Amino acids: CAIPSFLDRFNYNE. The whole CDR3 reads CAIPSFLDRFNYNEQFF.

A note on this clone: The CDR3 end falls 3 residues outside the read, so it is completed with the germline J gene. The rearrangement links TRBV5-1 to TRBJ1-6, with TRBD1 matching 7 bases. V lost 1 base, J lost 10 bases, and 5 bases stayed unmatched. This CDR3 comprises 14 residues. Per the germline V gene, CDR1 is SGHRS and CDR2 is YFSETQ. The CDR3 sequence: CASSLRGLGSPLHF. CDR3 bases read: TGCGCCAGCAGCTTGAGGGGGCTGGGATCACCC.

To note about this clone: The DNA ends 3 residues before the CDR3 does, and the rest of the CDR3 is filled in from the germline J gene. V gene TRBV5-1 combines with J gene TRBJ2-7; 11 bases are shared with TRBD2. The CDR3 consists of 15 residues. Germline trimming cut 3 bases from V and 6 bases from J; bases unmatched to any gene: 8. Germline V lookup: CDR1 SGHRS, CDR2 YFSETQ. CDR3 amino acids: CASSWTSGLGVEQYF. Partial CDR3 DNA: TGCGCCAGCAGCTGGACTAGCGGGCTTGGTGTCGAG.

The CDR3 loop reads CASSLDWSTDTQYF. Incomplete CDR3 DNA: TGTGCCAGCAGCTTAGACTGGTCCACAGATACG. V is TRBV7-2 and J is TRBJ2-3; D remains ambiguous. Read coverage stops 3 residues before the CDR3 terminus; the germline J gene supplies the remainder. From germline, CDR1 is SGHTA and CDR2 FQGNSA. The CDR3 is made up of 14 amino acids. With 1 base removed from V and 2 bases from J, the gap between germline ends came to 7 bases.

Worth noting for this clone: The read halts 3 residues ahead of the CDR3 end, with the missing end drawn from the germline J gene. The chain recombines TRBV19 with TRBJ2-2, with D uncertain. The CDR3 spans 12 residues. Germline V gives CDR1 LNHDA, CDR2 SQIVND (reference sequence). This CDR3 is CASTSQRSPLFF. The DNA read from the CDR3 is TGTGCCAGTACCTCCCAGAGGTCACCG.